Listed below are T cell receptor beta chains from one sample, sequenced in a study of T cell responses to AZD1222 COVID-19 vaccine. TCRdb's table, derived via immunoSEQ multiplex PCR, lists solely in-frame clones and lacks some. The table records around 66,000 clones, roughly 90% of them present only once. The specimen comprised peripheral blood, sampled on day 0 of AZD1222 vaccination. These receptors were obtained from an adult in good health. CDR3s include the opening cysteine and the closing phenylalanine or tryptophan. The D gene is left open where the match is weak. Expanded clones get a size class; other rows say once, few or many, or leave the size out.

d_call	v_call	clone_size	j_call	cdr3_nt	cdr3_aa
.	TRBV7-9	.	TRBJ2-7	TGTGCCAGCAGCATTTTGACTAGAAGCAGGACCTACGAGCAGTACTTC	CASSILTRSRTYEQYF
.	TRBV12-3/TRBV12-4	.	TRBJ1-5	TGTGCCAGCAGCACCGAACACAATCAGCCCCAGCATTTT	CASSTEHNQPQHF
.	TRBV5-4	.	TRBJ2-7	TGTGCCAGCAGCTTGATCGGGGGTACCGACGAGCAGTACTTC	CASSLIGGTDEQYF
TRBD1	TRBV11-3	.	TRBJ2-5	TGTGCCAGCAGTTCCTACGGGACAGGGGGCCAAGAGACCCAGTACTTC	CASSSYGTGGQETQYF
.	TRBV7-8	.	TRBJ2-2	TGTGCCAGCAGCTTAGTCCCACCCGGGATCACCGGGGAGCTGTTTTTT	CASSLVPPGITGELFF
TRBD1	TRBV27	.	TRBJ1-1	TGTGCCAGCAGCTCTAACAGGGGGAACACTGAAGCTTTCTTT	CASSSNRGNTEAFF
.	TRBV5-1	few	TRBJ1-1	TGCGCCAGCAGCTTGGCCCCGGTATTGAACACTGAAGCTTTCTTT	CASSLAPVLNTEAFF
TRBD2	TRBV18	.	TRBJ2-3	TGTGCCAGCTCACCAGGGCTAGCGGGAGTCTCGGGGATCACAGATACGCAGTATTTT	CASSPGLAGVSGITDTQYF
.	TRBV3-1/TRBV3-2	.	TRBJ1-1	TGTGCCAGCAGCCAACACGGTAACACTGAAGCTTTCTTT	CASSQHGNTEAFF
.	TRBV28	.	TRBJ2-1	TGTGCCAGCAGTTATGTACCCAGCTCCTACAATGAGCAGTTCTTC	CASSYVPSSYNEQFF
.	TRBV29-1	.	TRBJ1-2	TGCAGCGTTGACGCGACGAACTATGGCTACACCTTC	CSVDATNYGYTF
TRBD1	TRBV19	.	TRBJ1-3	TGTGCCAGTAGTAAGGGACAGTCCTCTGGAAACACCATATATTTT	CASSKGQSSGNTIYF
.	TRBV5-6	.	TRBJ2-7	TGTGCCAGCAGCTTGGCTAGCCCCCGTGGAGATCAGTACTTC	CASSLASPRGDQYF
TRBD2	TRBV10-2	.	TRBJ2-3	TGCGCCAGCAGTTGGACTAGCGGGGGGGCATCAACAGATACGCAGTATTTT	CASSWTSGGASTDTQYF
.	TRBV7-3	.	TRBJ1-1	TGTGCCAGCAGCTTGGAAGGGGGTGTTGAAGCTTTCTTT	CASSLEGGVEAFF
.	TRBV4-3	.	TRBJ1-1	TGCGCCAGCAGCCAAGGGTCGACAGGCTATGTAGGGACTGAAGCTTTCTTT	CASSQGSTGYVGTEAFF
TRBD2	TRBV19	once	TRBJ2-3	TGTGCCAGTAGTATAGGAGCGGGAGGGCCGGATACGCAGTATTTT	CASSIGAGGPDTQYF
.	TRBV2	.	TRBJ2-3	TGTGCCAGCAGGGACGACACAGATACGCAGTATTTT	CASRDDTDTQYF
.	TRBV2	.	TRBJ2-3	TGTGCCAGTCTAGGGCCAGTTAGCACAGATACGCAGTATTTT	CASLGPVSTDTQYF
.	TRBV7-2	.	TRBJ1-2	TGTGCCAGCAGCTGGAGGGATGGCTACACCTTC	CASSWRDGYTF
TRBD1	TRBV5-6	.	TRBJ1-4	TGTGCCAGCAGCTCGTCCGGGACAGCGGATGAAAAACTGTTTTTT	CASSSSGTADEKLFF
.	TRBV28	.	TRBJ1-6	TGTGCCAGCAAGGATGGGGGGAATTCACCCCTCCACTTT	CASKDGGNSPLHF
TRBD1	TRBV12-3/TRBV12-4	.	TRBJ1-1	TGTGCCAGCACCCAGGGGGAGGGGGCTGTTGCTTTCTTT	CASTQGEGAVAFF
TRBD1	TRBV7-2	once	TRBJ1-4	TGTGCCAGCAGCGAAAGACAGGGGCGCGGTAATGAAAAACTGTTTTTT	CASSERQGRGNEKLFF
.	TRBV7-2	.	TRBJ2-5	TGTGCCAGCAGCCCCAACCCCCACCGTGAAGAGACCCAGTACTTC	CASSPNPHREETQYF
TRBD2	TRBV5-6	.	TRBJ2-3	TGTGCCAGCAGCCGTAGCGGGAGCGGCACAGATACGCAGTATTTT	CASSRSGSGTDTQYF
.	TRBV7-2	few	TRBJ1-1	TGTGCCACCCAGCCGGAGGCAGAAGCTTTCTTT	CATQPEAEAFF
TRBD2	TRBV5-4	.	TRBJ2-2	TGTGCCAGCAGCTTAGCCCTTCGACTAGCGGGAGGGAACACCGGGGAGCTGTTTTTT	CASSLALRLAGGNTGELFF
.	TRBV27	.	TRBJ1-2	TGTGCCAGCAGGGCAGGGTCCGGTGGCTACACCTTC	CASRAGSGGYTF
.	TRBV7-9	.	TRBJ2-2	TGTGCCAGCAGCTTAGCGGGAAAGAACACCGGGGAGCTGTTTTTT	CASSLAGKNTGELFF
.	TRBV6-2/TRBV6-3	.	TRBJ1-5	TGTGCCAGCAGTTCGTTTAGGGGCCCGGGGCCCCAGCATTTT	CASSSFRGPGPQHF
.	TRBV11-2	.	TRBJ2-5	TGTGCCAGCAGCTCCGTGGGGTGGGCCCAAGAGACCCAGTACTTC	CASSSVGWAQETQYF
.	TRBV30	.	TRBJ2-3	TGTGCCTGGAGTGGAGGGGGGGGACTGAATACGCAGTATTTT	CAWSGGGGLNTQYF
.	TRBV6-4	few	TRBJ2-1	TGTGCCAGCAGTGAACAGGGAGAGGCCTACAATGAGCAGTTCTTC	CASSEQGEAYNEQFF
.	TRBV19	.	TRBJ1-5	TGTGCCAGTAGTATTGCGCGGGGTCGGTACCAGCCCCAGCATTTT	CASSIARGRYQPQHF
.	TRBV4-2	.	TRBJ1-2	TGTGCCAGCAGCCAAGATTACGGCGGATCTAACTATGGCTACACCTTC	CASSQDYGGSNYGYTF
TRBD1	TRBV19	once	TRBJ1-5	TGTGCCAGTAGTATAGATATAGCGGGACAGGGCTATCAGCCCCAGCATTTT	CASSIDIAGQGYQPQHF
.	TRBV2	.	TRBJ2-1	TGTGCCAGCAGTGAACAACAGGGATTCTACAATGAGCAGTTCTTC	CASSEQQGFYNEQFF
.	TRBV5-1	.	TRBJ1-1	TGCGCCAGCAGCTTGGCTTATGCGGACACTGAAGCTTTCTTT	CASSLAYADTEAFF
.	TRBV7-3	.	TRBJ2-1	TGTGCCAGCAGTGATGCTGGGGGTGAGCAGTTCTTC	CASSDAGGEQFF
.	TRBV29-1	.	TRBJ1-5	TGCAGCGCGGCAGGAGGGGGTTTCAATCAGCCCCAGCATTTT	CSAAGGGFNQPQHF
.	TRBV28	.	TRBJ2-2	TGTGCCAGCACCGGGACGGTATCGAACACCGGGGAGCTGTTTTTT	CASTGTVSNTGELFF
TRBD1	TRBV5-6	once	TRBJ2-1	TGTGCCAGCAGCCCGAACGTGGGACAGTCCTACAATGAGCAGTTCTTC	CASSPNVGQSYNEQFF
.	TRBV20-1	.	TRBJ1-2	TGCAGTGCTAGTATAGGATACGGATCCTATGGCTACACCTTC	CSASIGYGSYGYTF
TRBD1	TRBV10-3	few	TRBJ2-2	TGTGCCATCACCGCGGGACAGGGGGGCACCGGGGAGCTGTTTTTT	CAITAGQGGTGELFF
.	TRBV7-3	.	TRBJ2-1	TGTGCCAGCAGCTTAGTTGGGTCTGATGAGCAGTTCTTC	CASSLVGSDEQFF
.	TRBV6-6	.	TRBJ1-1	TGTGCCAGCAGTCCCCTTATAAGGGAGAACACTGAAGCTTTCTTT	CASSPLIRENTEAFF
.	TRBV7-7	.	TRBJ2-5	TGTGCTAGCAGCTTAGGGGGACACCTCCAAGAGACCCAGTACTTC	CASSLGGHLQETQYF
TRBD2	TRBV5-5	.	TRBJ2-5	TGTGCCAGCTTACCAGGGAGGGTCTCAGAGACCCAGTACTTC	CASLPGRVSETQYF
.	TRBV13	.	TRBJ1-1	TGTGCCAGCAGCTTACTGACAGAGGACACTGAAGCTTTCTTT	CASSLLTEDTEAFF
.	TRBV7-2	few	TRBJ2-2	TGTGCCAGCAGCTTGATGACCGCCGGGGAGCTGTTTTTT	CASSLMTAGELFF
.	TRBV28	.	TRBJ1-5	TGTGCCAGCAGTCCAAGCCCCAATCAGCCCCAGCATTTT	CASSPSPNQPQHF
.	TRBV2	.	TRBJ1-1	TGTGCCAGCAGTGTCAGGAGGGCCTCTGGAGAGGCTTTCTTT	CASSVRRASGEAFF
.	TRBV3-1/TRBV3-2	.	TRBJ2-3	TGTGCCAGCAGCCTAGGAGTAGGGACAGATACGCAGTATTTT	CASSLGVGTDTQYF
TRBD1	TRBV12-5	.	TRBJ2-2	TGTGCTAGTGGTTTGCCAGGGGGTGGGAACACCGGGGAGCTGTTTTTT	CASGLPGGGNTGELFF
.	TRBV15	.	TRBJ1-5	TGTGCCACCAGCAGAGATAAGAACCTTGGCAATCAGCCCCAGCATTTT	CATSRDKNLGNQPQHF
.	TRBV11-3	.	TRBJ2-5	TGTGCCAGCAGGAACGAAGAGACCCAGTACTTC	CASRNEETQYF
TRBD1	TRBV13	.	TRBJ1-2	TGTGCCAGCACGGGAATCCCACAGGGGGCGGTTAACTATGGCTACACCTTC	CASTGIPQGAVNYGYTF
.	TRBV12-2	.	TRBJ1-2	TGTGCAAGTCGCTTAGCCCGAGGGTTTAACTATGGCTACACCTTC	CASRLARGFNYGYTF